These 9 T cell receptor beta chains originate from one sample sequenced in a study of T cells after yellow fever vaccination. TCRdb re-derived calls from the 5' RACE reads in MiXCR, one entry per CDR3 protein. The top ten clones hold 25% to 40% of a sample with 50,000 to 75,000 distinct CDR3 sequences, approximately 6% of them seen once. The specimen comprised PBMCs, either bulk or a sorted T-cell subset (CD4+, CD8+, memory, or dextramer-sorted; not recorded which), sampled on the day of the yellow fever booster vaccination. The origin of the receptors is a man between 18 and 35 years old who received the YFV17D yellow fever vaccine.

The genes are TRBV19 and TRBJ2-7; weak D call: TRBD2 (5 bases). CDR3 size: 15 residues. The germline CDR1 and CDR2 sequences are LNHDA and SQIVND (reference sequence). Trimming took off 4 bases at V and 6 bases at J, with 19 bases between the two ends. CDR3 residues: CASSSGTGTRGEQYV. CDR3 DNA sequence: TGTGCCAGTAGTAGTGGAACTGGCACTCGGGGCGAGCAGTACGTC.

This clonotype was seen more than once but under ten times. V and J are TRBV5-1 and TRBJ2-7; tentatively, D is TRBD1 or TRBD2 (6 bases each). V lost 5 bases and J lost 4, with 13 bases in between. There are 13 residues in the CDR3. Germline V CDR1 and CDR2: SGHRS, YFSETQ. The CDR3 loop is CASRMGGTYEQYF. The CDR3, as DNA: TGCGCCAGCAGGATGGGGGGCACGTACGAGCAGTACTTC. The whole variable domain, filled in from reference TRBV5-1 and TRBJ2-7, reads KAGVTQTPRYLIKTRGQQVTLSCSPISGHRSVSWYQQTPGQGLQFLFEYFSETQRNKGNFPGRFSGRQFSNSRSEMNVSTLELGDSALYLCASRMGGTYEQYFGPGTRLTVT.

This clonotype was picked up many times. The CDR3: CASSSSSGAEYF. In DNA, the CDR3 is TGTGCCAGCAGCTCAAGTAGCGGGGCGGAGTATTTT. V usage is TRBV7-2 and J usage is TRBJ2-3, with 8 bases lining up with TRBD2. This CDR3 is 12 amino acids long. V lost 4 bases and J lost 13; bases outside the gene matches: 7. Germline loops: CDR1 SGHTA, CDR2 FQGNSA. Drawing the rest from reference TRBV7-2 and TRBJ2-3, the complete variable domain is GAGVSQSPSNKVTEKGKDVELRCDPISGHTALYWYRQSLGQGLEFLIYFQGNSAPDKSGLPSDRFSAERTGGSVSTLTIQRTQQEDSAVYLCASSSSSGAEYFGPGTRLTVL.

This clonotype has ten or more counts. The chain joins TRBV2 to TRBJ1-6, with D uncertain. V lost 8 bases to trimming and J lost 1 base, with 18 bases between them. There are 17 residues in the CDR3. Germline lookup yields CDR1 SNHLY and CDR2 FYNNEI. CDR3 sequence: CASLTPSVGSYNSPLHF. The CDR3 DNA reads TGTGCCAGCCTGACTCCCAGCGTTGGTTCCTATAATTCACCCCTCCACTTT.

The rearrangement uses TRBV7-9 and TRBJ2-1, with TRBD2 matching over 13 bases. CDR1 and CDR2 from the germline V gene are SEHNR and FQNEAQ (reference sequence). The CDR3 consists of 18 residues. The J segment lost 0 bases and the V segment lost 1 base, leaving 3 bases of the junction unmatched. CDR3: CASSLGLAGGNSYNEQFF. The CDR3 DNA is TGTGCCAGCAGCTTAGGACTAGCGGGGGGTAACTCCTACAATGAGCAGTTCTTC.

The chain has TRBV6-5 and TRBJ2-5; 8 bases map to TRBD2. Germline loops: CDR1 MNHEY, CDR2 SVGAGI. The CDR3 length is 15 residues. The V segment lost 0 bases and the J segment 5 bases; nucleotides outside the gene matches: 5. This chain's CDR3 is CASSYSAGGLETQYF. The CDR3 region has the DNA TGTGCCAGCAGTTACTCGGCGGGGGGTCTGGAGACCCAGTACTTC.

This clonotype has a count of ten or more. The gene calls are TRBV6-2 or TRBV6-3 and TRBJ2-2; tentatively, D is TRBD1 or TRBD2 (6 bases each). The CDR3 sequence is 13 residues long. V lost 6 bases and J 7 bases, leaving 12 bases between the germline ends. Germline lookup yields CDR1 MNHEY and CDR2 SVGEGT. Here the CDR3 DNA reads TGTGCCAGCAGCCCCGCGGGACACGGGGAGCTGTTTTTT. Residues: CASSPAGHGELFF.

This clonotype was seen a few times. This chain links TRBV2 with TRBJ1-5; D remains ambiguous. Germline V gene lookup returns CDR1 SNHLY and CDR2 FYNNEI. CDR3 size: 14 residues. V was shortened by 3 bases and J by 7 bases, with 13 bases between the two germline ends. CDR3 loop: CASSEALGLQPQHF. CDR3 coding DNA: TGTGCCAGCAGTGAGGCTCTCGGTTTACAGCCCCAGCATTTT.

This clonotype has more than one count but fewer than ten. This sequence joins TRBV12-3 or TRBV12-4 and TRBJ2-1; no clear D gene. The CDR3 extends over 15 amino acids. The V end was cut by 3 bases, the J end by 4 bases, with 13 bases between. The CDR3 loop is CASSFSGSGYNEQFF. As DNA, the CDR3 is TGTGCCAGCAGTTTCTCCGGATCCGGGTACAATGAGCAGTTCTTC.